These 8 T cell receptor beta chains were sequenced from one sample in a study of identical twins. Each CDR3 protein gets one entry after TCRdb re-called the 5' RACE reads with MiXCR. The sample comprises some 230,000 distinct CDR3 sequences, around 6.5% of which are singletons, and roughly 15% rests with the top ten. These sequences were also reported in another study, on T cells expressing NK-cell markers.

The sample consisted of CD8+ T cells sorted from blood. Receptors were obtained from a woman aged 18-29 years in good health.

In its sample, this clonotype was seen a few times. The V call is TRBV19, the J call TRBJ2-1; either TRBD1 or TRBD2 may fit D (5 bases each). This CDR3 contains 15 residues. The germline V gene has CDR1 LNHDA and CDR2 SQIVND (reference sequence). V was clipped by 5 bases and J by 8 bases, with 19 bases between them. For the CDR3, the DNA is TGTGCCAGTAGTCCCCGGGACCCCGTTTTCGATGAGCAGTTCTTC. The encoded protein is CASSPRDPVFDEQFF.

This clonotype was seen a handful of times. This rearrangement joins TRBV20-1 to TRBJ2-1, with 10 bases fitting TRBD2. Losses at the gene ends were 0 bases for V and 6 bases for J; bases not matched to a gene: 14. The CDR3 is 18 residues long. Germline loops: CDR1 DFQATT, CDR2 SNEGSKA (reference sequence). CDR3 sequence reads: CSARDPSLTSGSVNEQFF. The CDR3 nucleotides read TGCAGTGCTAGAGACCCCTCCCTGACTAGCGGGTCCGTCAATGAGCAGTTCTTC.

The chain joins TRBV14 to TRBJ2-7, with a weak D call TRBD2 (5 bases). Germline CDR1 SGHDN, CDR2 FVKESK. The CDR3 spans 11 residues. The ends were cut back, 10 bases at V and 6 bases at J, with 13 bases in the middle. CDR3 DNA: TGTGCCACCTCAGACGCGGGCGAGCAGTACTTC. Amino acids: CATSDAGEQYF.

The chain has TRBV6-2 or TRBV6-3 and TRBJ1-5; no reliable D call. The length of the CDR3 is 15 residues. Trimming pared 4 bases from V and 6 bases from J, leaving 16 bases between. CDR1 is MNHEY, CDR2 SVGEGT, per germline. Here the CDR3 reads CASSWVSRHGQPQHF. CDR3 DNA: TGTGCCAGCAGTTGGGTCTCGCGTCATGGTCAGCCCCAGCATTTT.

This clonotype was observed at least ten times. This CDR3 reads CASSYNSLAGINNEQFF. The DNA of the CDR3 is TGTGCCAGCAGCTATAACTCCCTGGCGGGGATTAACAATGAGCAGTTCTTC. The chain has TRBV2 and TRBJ2-1, with D perhaps matching TRBD2 (6 bases). The V gene's germline CDR1 is SNHLY and CDR2 FYNNEI. CDR3 length: 17 amino acids. V was clipped by 6 bases and J by 5 bases, with 23 bases between them.

This rearrangement joins TRBV10-2 to TRBJ1-1; no firm D call. V gave up 7 bases and J gave up 1 base, with 4 bases separating them. The germline CDR1 and CDR2 sequences are WSHSY and SAAADI. The CDR3 length is 11 residues. The CDR3 nucleotides are TGCGCCAGCACCCAGAACACTGAAGCTTTCTTT. It translates to CASTQNTEAFF.

V usage is TRBV29-1 and J usage is TRBJ2-1; the D is unclear. Germline CDR1 is SQVTM and CDR2 is ANQGSEA. The CDR3 loop spans 14 amino acids. The V gene lost 0 bases and the J gene lost 3 bases, with 9 bases spanning the gap. The CDR3 protein is CSVEDPGLYNEQFF. Here the CDR3 DNA reads TGCAGCGTTGAAGATCCGGGCCTCTACAATGAGCAGTTCTTC.

This clonotype was picked up a small number of times. The chain uses TRBV7-8 and TRBJ1-5, with D uncertain. The CDR3 runs to 13 residues. CDR1 and CDR2 (germline): SGHVS, FQNEAQ. V lost 3 bases and J 4 bases, leaving 7 bases between the germline ends. CDR3 protein: CASSFWGNQPQHF. CDR3 in DNA: TGTGCCAGCAGCTTTTGGGGTAATCAGCCCCAGCATTTT.